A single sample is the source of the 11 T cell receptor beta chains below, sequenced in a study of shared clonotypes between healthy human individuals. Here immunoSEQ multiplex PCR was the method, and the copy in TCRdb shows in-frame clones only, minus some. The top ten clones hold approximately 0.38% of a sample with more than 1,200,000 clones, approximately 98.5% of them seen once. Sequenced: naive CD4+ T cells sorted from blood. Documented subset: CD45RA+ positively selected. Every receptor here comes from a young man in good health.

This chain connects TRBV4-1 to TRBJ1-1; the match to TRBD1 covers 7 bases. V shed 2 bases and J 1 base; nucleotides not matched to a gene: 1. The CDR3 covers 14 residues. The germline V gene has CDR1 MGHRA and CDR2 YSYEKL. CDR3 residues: CASSQRQGNTEAFF. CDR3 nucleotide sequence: TGCGCCAGCAGCCAAAGACAGGGGAACACTGAAGCTTTCTTT.

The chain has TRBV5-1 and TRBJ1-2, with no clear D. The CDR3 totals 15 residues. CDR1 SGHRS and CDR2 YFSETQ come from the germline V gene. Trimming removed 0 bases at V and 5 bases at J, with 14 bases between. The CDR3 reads CASSLAGHQTYGYTF. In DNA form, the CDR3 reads TGCGCCAGCAGCTTGGCTGGCCATCAAACTTATGGCTACACCTTC.

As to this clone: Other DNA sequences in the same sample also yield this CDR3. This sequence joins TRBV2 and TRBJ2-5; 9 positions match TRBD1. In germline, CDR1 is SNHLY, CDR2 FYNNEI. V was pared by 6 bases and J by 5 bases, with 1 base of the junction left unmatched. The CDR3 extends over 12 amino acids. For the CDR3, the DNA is TGTGCCAGCAGGGACAGGGGTGAGACCCAGTACTTC. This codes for CASRDRGETQYF.

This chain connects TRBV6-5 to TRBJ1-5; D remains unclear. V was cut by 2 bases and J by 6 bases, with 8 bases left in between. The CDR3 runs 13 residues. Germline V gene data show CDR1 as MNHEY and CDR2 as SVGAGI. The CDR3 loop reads CASSYTAGQPQHF. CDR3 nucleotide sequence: TGTGCCAGCAGTTACACGGCTGGTCAGCCCCAGCATTTT.

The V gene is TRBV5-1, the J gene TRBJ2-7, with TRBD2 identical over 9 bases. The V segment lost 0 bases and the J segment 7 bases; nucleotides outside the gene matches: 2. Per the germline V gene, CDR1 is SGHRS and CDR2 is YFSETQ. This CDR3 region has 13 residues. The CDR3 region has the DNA TGCGCCAGCAGCTTGGCCGGACTAGCGGAGCAGTACTTC. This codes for CASSLAGLAEQYF.

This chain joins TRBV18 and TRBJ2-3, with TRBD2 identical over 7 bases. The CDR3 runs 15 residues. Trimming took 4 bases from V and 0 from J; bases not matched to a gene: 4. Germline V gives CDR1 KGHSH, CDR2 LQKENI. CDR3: CASSRTSVSTDTQYF. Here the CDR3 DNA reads TGTGCCAGCTCACGTACTAGCGTTAGCACAGATACGCAGTATTTT.

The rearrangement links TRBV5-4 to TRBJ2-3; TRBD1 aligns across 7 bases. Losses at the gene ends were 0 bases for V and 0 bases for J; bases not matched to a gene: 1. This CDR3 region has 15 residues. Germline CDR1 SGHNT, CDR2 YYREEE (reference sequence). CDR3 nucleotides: TGTGCCAGCAGCTTGGAACAGGGGAGCACAGATACGCAGTATTTT. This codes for CASSLEQGSTDTQYF.

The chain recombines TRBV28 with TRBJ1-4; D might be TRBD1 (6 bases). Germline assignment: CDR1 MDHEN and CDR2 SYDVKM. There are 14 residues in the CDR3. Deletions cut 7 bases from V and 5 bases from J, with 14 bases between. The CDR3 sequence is CASMRQVPNEKLFF. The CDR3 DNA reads TGTGCCAGCATGAGACAGGTCCCAAATGAAAAACTGTTTTTT.

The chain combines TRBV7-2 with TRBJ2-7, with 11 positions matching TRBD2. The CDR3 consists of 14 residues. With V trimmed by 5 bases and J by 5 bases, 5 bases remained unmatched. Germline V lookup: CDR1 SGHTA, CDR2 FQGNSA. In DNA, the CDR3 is TGTGCCAGCAGCCAGCCTAGCGGGAGGAACGAGCAGTACTTC. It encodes CASSQPSGRNEQYF.

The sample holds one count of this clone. DNA for the CDR3: TGTGCCAGCAGCTTCCTGGTCGTAGGAGGACCTAACTATGGCTACACCTTC. Its protein product is CASSFLVVGGPNYGYTF. V gene TRBV5-6 combines with J gene TRBJ1-2; no firm D call. The CDR3 is made up of 17 amino acids. Per germline, CDR1 SGHDT and CDR2 YYEEEE. V dropped 2 bases and J dropped 0 bases, with 17 bases sitting between them.

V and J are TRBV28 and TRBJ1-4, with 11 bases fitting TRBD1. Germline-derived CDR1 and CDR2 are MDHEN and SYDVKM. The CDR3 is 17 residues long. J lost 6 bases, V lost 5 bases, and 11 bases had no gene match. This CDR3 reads CASSQPGQGATDEKLFF. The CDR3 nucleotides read TGTGCCAGCAGTCAACCCGGACAGGGGGCGACGGATGAAAAACTGTTTTTT.